The rows below give T cell receptor beta chains drawn from one sample of a study of T cells after posttransplantation cyclophosphamide. Generated by immunoSEQ multiplex PCR, the TCRdb table keeps only in-frame clones and is missing some. This sample carries roughly 40,000 clones and no singletons, and around 4.5% goes to the top ten. Sequencing was done on a sample of PBMCs. The receptor set was obtained from a woman in her 50s in good health and a related stem cell transplant donor. Each CDR3 is given with its conserved first and last residue. The order of the fields is clone size, D gene, J gene, V gene, CDR3 DNA, CDR3 protein. The D gene is left open where the match is weak. Clone size, where shown, is once, few, many, or a class for clones that have expanded.

clone_size: few; d_call: TRBD2; j_call: TRBJ2-1; v_call: TRBV7-9; cdr3_nt: TGTGCCAGCAGCACCAGGACTAGCGGGACTCTTCTTGAGCAGTTCTTC; cdr3_aa: CASSTRTSGTLLEQFF
clone_size: many; d_call: -; j_call: TRBJ1-5; v_call: TRBV7-2; cdr3_nt: TGTGCCAGCAGCTTAGGCCCTAGTCCCAATCAGCCCCAGCATTTT; cdr3_aa: CASSLGPSPNQPQHF
clone_size: many; d_call: -; j_call: TRBJ1-1; v_call: TRBV6-1; cdr3_nt: TGTGCCAGCAGCCCCAGGGATACCATGAACACTGAAGCTTTCTTT; cdr3_aa: CASSPRDTMNTEAFF
clone_size: many; d_call: TRBD1; j_call: TRBJ1-3; v_call: TRBV5-1; cdr3_nt: TGCGCCAGCAGCCCGGGACAGCACTCTGGAAACACCATATATTTT; cdr3_aa: CASSPGQHSGNTIYF
clone_size: few; d_call: TRBD1; j_call: TRBJ1-5; v_call: TRBV28; cdr3_nt: TGTGCCAGCAGTTCACAGGGGAAAGGCAATCAGCCCCAGCATTTT; cdr3_aa: CASSSQGKGNQPQHF
clone_size: medium-sized; d_call: -; j_call: TRBJ1-4; v_call: TRBV6-1; cdr3_nt: TGTGCCAGCAGTGAAGCGGGGCGGGGGCAACTGTTTTTT; cdr3_aa: CASSEAGRGQLFF
clone_size: many; d_call: -; j_call: TRBJ1-5; v_call: TRBV6-4; cdr3_nt: TGTGCCAGCAGTATAACCCCGAGGCATCAGCCCCAGCATTTT; cdr3_aa: CASSITPRHQPQHF
clone_size: many; d_call: -; j_call: TRBJ2-7; v_call: TRBV27; cdr3_nt: TGTGCCAGCAGTTTATACAGGGATTCCTACGAGCAGTACTTC; cdr3_aa: CASSLYRDSYEQYF
clone_size: many; d_call: -; j_call: TRBJ2-7; v_call: TRBV7-6; cdr3_nt: TGTGCCAGCAGCCCCCTATCGCTGGGCAGCTCCTACGAGCAGTACTTC; cdr3_aa: CASSPLSLGSSYEQYF
clone_size: many; d_call: TRBD1; j_call: TRBJ1-1; v_call: TRBV19; cdr3_nt: TGTGCCAGTAGTATAGGGGTGCTTATACAGGGGAAGGGCACTGAAGCTTTCTTT; cdr3_aa: CASSIGVLIQGKGTEAFF
clone_size: many; d_call: TRBD2; j_call: TRBJ2-3; v_call: TRBV18; cdr3_nt: TGTGCCAGCTCCGAGGCTAGCGGGACCTCAGGAGGGGATACGCAGTATTTT; cdr3_aa: CASSEASGTSGGDTQYF
clone_size: many; d_call: TRBD1; j_call: TRBJ2-7; v_call: TRBV6-1; cdr3_nt: TGTGCCAGCAATAAGGGACAGGGAATACACGAGCAGTACTTC; cdr3_aa: CASNKGQGIHEQYF
clone_size: few; d_call: TRBD1; j_call: TRBJ2-7; v_call: TRBV14; cdr3_nt: TGTGCCAGCAGAAAAATACCCGGACAGGGGCGAGGTGGAATAGGATACGAGCAGTACTTC; cdr3_aa: CASRKIPGQGRGGIGYEQYF
clone_size: many; d_call: -; j_call: TRBJ1-1; v_call: TRBV11-3; cdr3_nt: TGTGCCAGCAGCTTAACTAGGAACACTGAAGCTTTCTTT; cdr3_aa: CASSLTRNTEAFF
clone_size: -; d_call: -; j_call: TRBJ1-5; v_call: TRBV6-1; cdr3_nt: TGTGCCAGCAGTGGCAGCGGGCCGGGTCAGCCCCAGCATTTT; cdr3_aa: CASSGSGPGQPQHF
clone_size: many; d_call: -; j_call: TRBJ2-5; v_call: TRBV10-2; cdr3_nt: TGCGCCAGCAGGGGTGGGGGCACGTGGACCCAGTACTTC; cdr3_aa: CASRGGGTWTQYF
clone_size: many; d_call: TRBD1; j_call: TRBJ2-1; v_call: TRBV4-3; cdr3_nt: TGCGCCAGCAGCCAACAACAGGGGTACAATGAGCAGTTCTTC; cdr3_aa: CASSQQQGYNEQFF
clone_size: many; d_call: TRBD1; j_call: TRBJ1-1; v_call: TRBV6-6; cdr3_nt: TGTGCCAGCAGTTACGCGCAGGGGGGTATGAACACTGAAGCTTTCTTT; cdr3_aa: CASSYAQGGMNTEAFF
clone_size: many; d_call: TRBD1; j_call: TRBJ2-5; v_call: TRBV13; cdr3_nt: TGTGCCAGCAGCTCCGGGACAGAGGGAGAGACCCAGTACTTC; cdr3_aa: CASSSGTEGETQYF
clone_size: -; d_call: TRBD1; j_call: TRBJ2-1; v_call: TRBV5-1; cdr3_nt: TGCGCCAGCAGCCAGCTACGACAGGGTTTAGGGAATGAGCAGTTCTTC; cdr3_aa: CASSQLRQGLGNEQFF
clone_size: many; d_call: -; j_call: TRBJ2-3; v_call: TRBV9; cdr3_nt: TGTGCCAGCAGCGTAGGTGCTAGCGACCGCACAGATACGCAGTATTTT; cdr3_aa: CASSVGASDRTDTQYF
clone_size: -; d_call: TRBD2; j_call: TRBJ2-1; v_call: TRBV5-5; cdr3_nt: TGTGCCAGCAGTCCTTTGTCGGGACTAGCGGGTGAGCAGTTCTTC; cdr3_aa: CASSPLSGLAGEQFF
clone_size: many; d_call: TRBD2; j_call: TRBJ2-7; v_call: TRBV5-4; cdr3_nt: TGTGCCAGCAGCTTGCAGGGAGGGAAGATCGAGCAGTACTTC; cdr3_aa: CASSLQGGKIEQYF
clone_size: -; d_call: TRBD1; j_call: TRBJ2-7; v_call: TRBV25-1; cdr3_nt: TGTGCCAGCAGTGGGCCCCTCCGGGACAGGGGGTACGAGCAGTACTTC; cdr3_aa: CASSGPLRDRGYEQYF